This T cell receptor beta chain appears in the sequencing data of a study of T cells after yellow fever vaccination. This clonotype was seen at least ten times. TCRdb re-derived calls from the 5' RACE reads in MiXCR, one entry per CDR3 protein. The sample includes a few hundred thousand distinct CDR3 sequences, about 17% of them seen just once. This receptor was obtained from a man younger than 35 who received the YFV17D yellow fever vaccine. Sequencing used PBMCs, obtained 5 to 6 days after the first yellow fever vaccination.

The CDR3 region has the DNA TGTGCCAGCAGTTTCGTTTTGGGGGGGGGAGATACGCAGTATTTT. This translates into CASSFVLGGGDTQYF. The chain is built from TRBV12-3 or TRBV12-4 and TRBJ2-3, with 7 bases aligning to TRBD2. Trimming took 3 bases from V and 5 from J; bases not matched to a gene: 8. The CDR3 contains 15 residues.